This record looks at one TCR beta chain sequence and its context. This clonotype was counted between two and nine times. Its antigen is currently not known. Base quality data are lacking; no much larger clone is found one base away. The data derive from a study of blood T cells in healthy people across ages (dated by TCRdb to about 2015). For context, the study as a whole: In model experiments, template switching captured about one uniquely barcoded TCR beta cDNA molecule for every two T cells. To avoid experimental bias, donors of different ages were randomly spread across the sequencing lanes. Two additional independent replicas of 1 million unique cDNA reads from the same blood draw were analyzed for two donors (one aged 18 to 30 and one aged 80 or older). Using deep sequencing normalized with unique cDNA molecular identifiers, the study measured how TCR beta repertoire diversity changes with age. The donors were divided into four age groups: young (average roughly 17 years), middle-aged (under 40), aged (about 61) and long-lived (approximately 74).

Broad study findings and their caveats: Compared with the aged group, the long-lived group had more naive CD4+ T cells, fewer expanded clones and increased TCR diversity, suggesting age selection. Because profiling used bulk unsorted PBMCs, naive and antigen-experienced compartments could not be compared conclusively. The CMV infection status of donors was not known, potentially confounding age-related changes in expanded clonotypes. As age increased, observed TCR beta diversity per million T cells dropped in a roughly linear way, and a significant reduction was already evident by age 40. Estimates of total diversity from one million sequenced T cells were regarded as lower bounds and underestimates. A strong correlation was found between observed TCR beta diversity and the percentage of naive T cells measured by flow cytometry.

Systemically healthy Caucasian individuals from Russia, approximately 39 in total and aged about 6 to 100 years, were included as donors. Each donor gave 9 to 10 milliliters of peripheral blood, collected into EDTA-treated Vacutainer tubes. Ficoll-Paque density-gradient centrifugation was used to isolate PBMCs, with at least 7 million per sample. Trizol reagent was used to extract total RNA from PBMCs, with at least 5 micrograms per sample. For every donor, flow cytometry on a PBMC aliquot measured the percentage of naive CD45RAhigh/CD27high T cells. The library relied on 5' RACE. Instrument on record: Illumina HiSeq 2500. The second PCR ran for roughly 6 to 11 cycles and used a J-beta primer mix along with a sample-barcoded 5' primer. A unique molecular identifier was introduced onto each TCR beta cDNA molecule by a template-switch 5' adaptor carrying 12 random nucleotides. Each sample yielded at least 3 million CDR3-containing paired-end reads. First-strand cDNA was synthesized from all RNA with the Mint cDNA synthesis kit, primed by a TRBC-specific oligonucleotide. Following uracil-DNA glycosylase treatment, all cDNA underwent a first 18-cycle PCR with the universal primers M1SS and BC2_uni_R. Under the source paper's analysis protocol: Each sample was normalized by randomly selecting 1 million high-quality reads, each carrying a distinct molecular identifier. Instead of being binned into consensus sequences, reads with shared molecular identifiers were discarded. CDR3 identification, clonotype clustering and error correction used MiTCR with a Q25 quality threshold and the strictest error-elimination algorithm. A nonparametric unseen species model with Euler transformation was used to estimate lower-bound total TCR beta diversity. TCRdb passed the public sequencing reads through fastp at Q25 and MiXCR, retaining productive beta sequences. Each entry is one CDR3 protein sequence, shown with its most common DNA and genes. TCRdb, not the authors, supplied the V and J calls. The sample table holds some 1.7 million distinct CDR3 sequences, of which under 30% were seen once. 7.7% of the sample goes to the ten largest clones.

Inclusive of the bounding cysteine and phenylalanine, the CDR3 is 17 residues long. Just the 51-base CDR3 DNA is kept, in frame starting at base 1. Compared with germline, V lacks 4 bases and J lacks 4 bases; bases without a gene match: 15. The source of this sequence is a woman aged 25-40 years in good health. The sample taken for sequencing was blood. The chain employs TRBV12-3 or TRBV12-4 and TRBJ1-2, and 7 junctional nucleotides match TRBD1. This receptor has the CDR3 CASSSTGEGLGFYGYTF. The DNA reads TGTGCCAGCAGTTCAACAGGGGAAGGGTTGGGGTTCTATGGCTACACCTTC.